The clone carrying this TCR beta chain has a handful of counts. In germline, CDR1 is MNHEY, CDR2 SVGEGT. V was clipped by 6 bases and J by 0 bases, with 15 bases between them. The CDR3 runs 16 residues. As processed by the authors: Reference gene primers were amplified, and this amplification served to estimate nucleated cell counts. The assay was immunoSEQ multiplex PCR, and TCRdb's table has in-frame clones only and misses some. V and J calls and clone size come straight from that table; D and trimming were deduced from the DNA. The sample gives about 180,000 clones, roughly 86% of which show up once; 7.5% to 10% is in the top ten. This sample is drawn from a study of blood T cell repertoires in COVID-19. Study-wide context: The study drew acute and convalescent COVID-19 samples from the United States, Italy and Spain. Nucleic acid was either cDNA or gDNA, and it came from T cells, B-cell-depleted T cells, or PBMCs.

The material sequenced was PBMCs or T cells enriched from blood (not recorded which). The J gene is TRBJ2-1, the V gene TRBV6-2 or TRBV6-3; a possible D gene is TRBD1 (6 bases). This receptor was taken from a woman between 25 and 40 years old who had recovered from COVID-19. This chain's CDR3 is CASSPRGLSSYNEQFF. The DNA of the CDR3 is TGTGCCAGCAGCCCAAGGGGGTTGAGCTCCTACAATGAGCAGTTCTTC.